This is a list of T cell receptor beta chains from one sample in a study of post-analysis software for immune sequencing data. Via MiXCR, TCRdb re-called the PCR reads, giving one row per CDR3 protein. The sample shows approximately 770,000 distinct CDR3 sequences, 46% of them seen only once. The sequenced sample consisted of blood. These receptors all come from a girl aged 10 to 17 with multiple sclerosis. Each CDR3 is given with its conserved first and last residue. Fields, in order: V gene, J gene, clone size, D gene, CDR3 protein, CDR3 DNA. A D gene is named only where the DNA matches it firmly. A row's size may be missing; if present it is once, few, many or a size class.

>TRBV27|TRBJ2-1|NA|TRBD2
CASSLSASGSSPQFF
TGTGCCAGCAGTTTATCGGCTAGCGGGAGTTCCCCTCAGTTCTTC
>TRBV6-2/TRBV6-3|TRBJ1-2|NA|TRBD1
CASGTHRGKGYGYTF
TGTGCCAGCGGGACCCACAGGGGTAAAGGCTATGGCTACACCTTC
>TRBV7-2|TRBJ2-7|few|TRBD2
CASSPSGGPFYEQYF
TGTGCCAGCAGCCCGAGCGGGGGCCCCTTCTACGAGCAGTACTTC
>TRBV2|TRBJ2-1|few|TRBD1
CASNQGAYNEQFF
TGTGCCAGCAATCAGGGGGCCTACAATGAGCAGTTCTTC
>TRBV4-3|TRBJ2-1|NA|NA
CASSQEPSGTTEQFF
TGCGCCAGCAGCCAAGAGCCGAGTGGGACAACTGAGCAGTTCTTC
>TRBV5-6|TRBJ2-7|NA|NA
CASSFTLGEQYF
TGTGCCAGCAGCTTCACGTTGGGGGAGCAGTACTTC
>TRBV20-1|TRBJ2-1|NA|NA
CSARGNHNEQFF
TGCAGTGCTAGAGGGAACCACAATGAGCAGTTCTTC
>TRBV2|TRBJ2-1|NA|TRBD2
CASSEEIAGGSYNEQFF
TGTGCCAGCAGTGAAGAGATAGCGGGAGGGTCCTACAATGAGCAGTTCTTC
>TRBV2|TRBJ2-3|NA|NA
CASSDGSGDTQYF
TGTGCCAGCAGCGACGGGAGTGGGGATACGCAGTATTTT
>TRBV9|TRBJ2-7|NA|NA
CASTLGGMGDEQYF
TGTGCCAGCACCCTAGGGGGGATGGGCGACGAGCAGTACTTC
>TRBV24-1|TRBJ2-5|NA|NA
CATSPRGKETQYF
TGTGCCACCTCTCCTCGGGGAAAAGAGACCCAGTACTTC
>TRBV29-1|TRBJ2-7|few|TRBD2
CSVEESWTSGGYEQYF
TGCAGCGTTGAAGAATCGTGGACTAGCGGGGGCTACGAGCAGTACTTC
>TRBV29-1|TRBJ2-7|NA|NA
CSVEGLRAYEQYF
TGCAGCGTTGAGGGTCTTCGTGCCTACGAGCAGTACTTC
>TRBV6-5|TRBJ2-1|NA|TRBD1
CASSRQGAHNEQFF
TGTGCCAGCAGTAGACAGGGGGCCCACAATGAGCAGTTCTTC
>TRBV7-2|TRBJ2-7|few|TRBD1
CASSQQGLSYEQYF
TGTGCCAGCAGCCAACAGGGGTTATCCTACGAGCAGTACTTC
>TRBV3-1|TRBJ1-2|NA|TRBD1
CASSQGGDSGYGYTF
TGTGCCAGCAGCCAAGGGGGGGACAGCGGGTATGGCTACACCTTC
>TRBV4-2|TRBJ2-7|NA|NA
CASSPLRAVDHEQYF
TGTGCCAGCAGCCCCCTGAGGGCCGTTGACCACGAGCAGTACTTC
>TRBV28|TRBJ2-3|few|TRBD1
CASSFRQGAQYF
TGTGCCAGCAGTTTCCGGCAGGGGGCGCAGTATTTT
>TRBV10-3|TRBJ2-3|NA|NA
CAISGSNRDKDTQYF
TGTGCCATCAGTGGAAGCAACCGGGACAAAGATACGCAGTATTTT
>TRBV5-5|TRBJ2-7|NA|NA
CASSHDTYEQYF
TGTGCCAGCAGCCACGACACCTACGAGCAGTACTTC
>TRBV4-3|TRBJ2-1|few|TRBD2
CASSQEVAGVGNEQFF
TGCGCCAGCAGCCAAGAAGTAGCGGGAGTGGGCAATGAGCAGTTCTTC
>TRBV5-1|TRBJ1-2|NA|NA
CASREGLRDTAFYGYTF
TGCGCCAGCAGGGAAGGCCTAAGAGACACAGCTTTCTATGGCTACACCTTC
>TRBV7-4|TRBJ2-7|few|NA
CASSLVPEEQYF
TGTGCCAGCAGCCTGGTTCCCGAAGAGCAGTACTTC
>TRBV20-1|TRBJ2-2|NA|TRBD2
CSARTGLEGTGELFF
TGCAGTGCTAGAACCGGACTAGAGGGGACCGGGGAGCTGTTTTTT
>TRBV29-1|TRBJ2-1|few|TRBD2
CSESLAGGPNEQFF
TGCAGCGAGTCCCTAGCGGGAGGGCCGAATGAGCAGTTCTTC
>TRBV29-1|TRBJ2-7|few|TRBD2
CSARLPGGREQYF
TGCAGCGCGCGTCTTCCGGGGGGGCGCGAGCAGTACTTC
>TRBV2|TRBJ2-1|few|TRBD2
CASSSSGAYNEQFF
TGTGCCAGCAGTTCTAGCGGAGCCTACAATGAGCAGTTCTTC
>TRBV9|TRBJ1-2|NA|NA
CASSAHHGYTF
TGTGCCAGCAGCGCCCACCATGGCTACACCTTC
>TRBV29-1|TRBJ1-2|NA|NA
CSEQGDYGYTF
TGCAGCGAACAAGGGGACTATGGCTACACCTTC
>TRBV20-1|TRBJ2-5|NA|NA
CSARGAGAGVRVETQYF
TGCAGTGCTAGGGGGGCGGGTGCGGGAGTGAGGGTAGAGACCCAGTACTTC
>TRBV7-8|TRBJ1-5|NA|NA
CASSSHETGIQPQHF
TGTGCCAGCAGCTCCCACGAAACAGGGATCCAGCCCCAGCATTTT
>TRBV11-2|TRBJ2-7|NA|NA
CASSLDDTSYNEQYF
TGTGCCAGCAGCTTAGACGACACCTCCTACAATGAGCAGTACTTC
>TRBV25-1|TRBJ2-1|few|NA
CASGLRGGAFGEQFF
TGTGCCAGCGGTCTTAGGGGAGGCGCCTTTGGTGAGCAGTTCTTC
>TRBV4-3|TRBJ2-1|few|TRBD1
CASSPSRTGKNEQFF
TGCGCCAGCAGCCCCTCAAGGACAGGGAAAAATGAGCAGTTCTTC
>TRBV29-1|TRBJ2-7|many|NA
CSVESGRSQYF
TGCAGCGTTGAAAGCGGCCGGTCGCAGTACTTC
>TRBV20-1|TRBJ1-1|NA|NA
CSAGSRPNTEAFF
TGCAGTGCTGGATCAAGGCCCAACACTGAAGCTTTCTTT
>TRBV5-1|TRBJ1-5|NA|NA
CASSWGGGGNQPQHF
TGCGCCAGCAGCTGGGGCGGGGGAGGCAATCAGCCCCAGCATTTT
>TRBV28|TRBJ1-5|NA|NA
CASSLIGGSNQPQHF
TGTGCCAGCAGTTTAATCGGGGGGAGCAATCAGCCCCAGCATTTT
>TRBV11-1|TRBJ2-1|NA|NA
CASSFQNNEQFF
TGTGCCAGCAGCTTCCAGAACAATGAGCAGTTCTTC
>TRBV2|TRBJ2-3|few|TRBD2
CASSTTGTSFPDTQYF
TGTGCCAGCAGCACGACCGGGACTAGCTTCCCAGATACGCAGTATTTT
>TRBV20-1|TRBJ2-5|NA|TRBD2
CSARDGRALQETQYF
TGCAGTGCTAGAGATGGGAGGGCCCTACAAGAGACCCAGTACTTC
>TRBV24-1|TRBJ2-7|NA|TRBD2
CATQRAGVGDQYNEQYF
TGTGCCACCCAACGGGCGGGAGTAGGGGATCAATACAATGAGCAGTACTTC
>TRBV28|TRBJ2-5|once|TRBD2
CASSDGTTFQETQYF
TGTGCCAGCAGTGACGGGACTACCTTCCAAGAGACCCAGTACTTC
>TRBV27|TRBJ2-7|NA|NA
CASSSIRGAGYEQYF
TGTGCCAGCAGCTCTATCCGGGGAGCCGGGTACGAGCAGTACTTC
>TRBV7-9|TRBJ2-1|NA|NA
CASSLFRGSSNEQFF
TGTGCCAGCAGCCTCTTCAGGGGTAGCAGCAATGAGCAGTTCTTC
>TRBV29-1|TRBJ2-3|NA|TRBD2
CSVPNILGLAGISTDTQYF
TGCAGCGTTCCCAACATCCTGGGACTAGCGGGAATTAGCACAGATACGCAGTATTTT